This T cell receptor (beta chain) was obtained from a study of blood T cell repertoires in COVID-19. Turning to the study itself: From T cells, B-cell-depleted T cells, or PBMCs came the material, which was cDNA or gDNA.

The germline V gene encodes CDR1 SGHNT and CDR2 YENEEA. CDR3 length: 16 amino acids. V was clipped by 5 bases and J by 0 bases, with 14 bases between them. Participants' own reports of clinical history determined their cohort assignment. How the authors handled the data: For nucleated cells, counts were estimated from reference gene primer amplification. Sequenced by immunoSEQ multiplex PCR; TCRdb stores in-frame clones only, minus some. V, J and clone size reflect that table, while D and trimming were determined from the DNA. The sample shows around 320,000 clones, 90% of them seen only once. The TCR comes from a woman aged 18-29 years with acute COVID-19. The chain joins TRBV11-3 to TRBJ1-3; D is unresolved. Sequencing was done on a sample of PBMCs or T cells enriched from blood (not recorded which). For the CDR3, the DNA is TGTGCCAGCAGCCGAGGGAACGGAGCCTCTGGAAACACCATATATTTT. Amino acid sequence: CASSRGNGASGNTIYF.